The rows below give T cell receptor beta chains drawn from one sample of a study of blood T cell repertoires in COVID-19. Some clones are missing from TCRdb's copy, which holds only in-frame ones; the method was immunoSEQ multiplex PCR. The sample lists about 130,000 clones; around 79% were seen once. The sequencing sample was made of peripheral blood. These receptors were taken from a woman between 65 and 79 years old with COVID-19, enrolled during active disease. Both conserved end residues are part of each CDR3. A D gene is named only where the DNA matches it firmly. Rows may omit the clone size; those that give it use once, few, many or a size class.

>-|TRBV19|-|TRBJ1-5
TGTGCCAGTAGTCCCGGCACTTCCGGACAGCAGCCCCAGCATTTT
CASSPGTSGQQPQHF
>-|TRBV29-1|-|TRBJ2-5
TGCAGCGCCCCCGGACTTGGCCGGGGAGAGACCCAGTACTTC
CSAPGLGRGETQYF
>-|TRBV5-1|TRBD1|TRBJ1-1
TGCGCCAGCAGCCCCAGGGGGACGGGGAACACTGAAGCTTTCTTT
CASSPRGTGNTEAFF
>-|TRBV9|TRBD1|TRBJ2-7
TGTGCCAGCAGCGTAGGAGGGGCCGGGACAGGTTCACCCCAAGGGCAGTACTTC
CASSVGGAGTGSPQGQYF
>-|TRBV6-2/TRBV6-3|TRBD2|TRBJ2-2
TGTGCCAGCAGTCGCCCACTAGCGGGGGGAACCGGGGAGCTGTTTTTT
CASSRPLAGGTGELFF
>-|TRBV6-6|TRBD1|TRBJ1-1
TGTGCCAGCAGTTTGGAGGGGGCTTTCACTGAAGCTTTCTTT
CASSLEGAFTEAFF
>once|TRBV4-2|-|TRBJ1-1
TGTGCCAGCAGCCATGTAATGAACACTGAAGCTTTCTTT
CASSHVMNTEAFF
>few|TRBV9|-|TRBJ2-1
TGTGCCAGCAGCGTAGGGAGCGGTAATGAGCAGTTCTTC
CASSVGSGNEQFF
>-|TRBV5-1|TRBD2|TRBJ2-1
TGCGCCAGCAGCCAGGGACTAGCGCCCGTCAATGAGCAGTTCTTC
CASSQGLAPVNEQFF
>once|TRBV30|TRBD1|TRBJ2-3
TGTGCCTGGGGGAAAACCGGGACAGGGGGCTGGACGCAGTATTTT
CAWGKTGTGGWTQYF
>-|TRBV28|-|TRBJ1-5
TGTGCCAGCAGTTTAGGGGGGTACAATCAGCCCCAGCATTTT
CASSLGGYNQPQHF
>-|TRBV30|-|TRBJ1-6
TGTGCCTGGAGCAGGGGAGAATCACCCCTCCACTTT
CAWSRGESPLHF
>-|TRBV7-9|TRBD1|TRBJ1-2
TGTGCCAGCAGCTTATACCCCCACAGGGGGCTCAATGGCTACACCTTC
CASSLYPHRGLNGYTF
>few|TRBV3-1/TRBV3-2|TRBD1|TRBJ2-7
TGTGCCAGCAGCCAAAACCCAGGCAGGGGGTTAAGAGAGCAGTACTTC
CASSQNPGRGLREQYF
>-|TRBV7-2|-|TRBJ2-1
TGTGCCAGCAGCTTAGTAGGGGGACGGACGTCGAATGAGCAGTTCTTC
CASSLVGGRTSNEQFF
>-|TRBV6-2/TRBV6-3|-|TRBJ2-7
TGTGCCAGCAGTTACTCTAGACGGAGGCTCACCTACGAGCAGTACTTC
CASSYSRRRLTYEQYF
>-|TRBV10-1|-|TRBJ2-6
TGCGCCAGCAGTGACCCGAGCTCTGGGGCCAACGTCCTGACTTTC
CASSDPSSGANVLTF
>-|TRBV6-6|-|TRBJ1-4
TGTGCCAGCAGTTACTCCCCCGGTACAGAACGGTTTTTT
CASSYSPGTERFF
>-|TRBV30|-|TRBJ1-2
TGTGCCTGGAGGGGGGCGCGAGGCTACACCTTC
CAWRGARGYTF
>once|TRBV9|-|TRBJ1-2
TGTGCCAGCAGCGTAGCCCGGGAGGATAGGACCACTGGGCCCTACGGCTACACCTTC
CASSVAREDRTTGPYGYTF
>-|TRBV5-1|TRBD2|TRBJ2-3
TGCGCCAGCAGCTTGGCGGGGAGGGTCACAGATACGCAGTATTTT
CASSLAGRVTDTQYF
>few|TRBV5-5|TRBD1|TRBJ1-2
TGTGCCAGCAGCTTATGGGGACAGGAGGGGGATGGCTACACCTTC
CASSLWGQEGDGYTF
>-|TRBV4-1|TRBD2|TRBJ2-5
TGCGCCAGCAGCCACGGGAGGGAAGAGACCCAGTACTTC
CASSHGREETQYF
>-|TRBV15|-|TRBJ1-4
TGTGCCACCAGCAGAGATATGGCAGTGAGGGAACTGTTTTTT
CATSRDMAVRELFF
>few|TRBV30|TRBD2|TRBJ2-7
TGTGCCTGGAGTGTACTTGGACTAGCGGGGTCCTCCTACGAGCAGTACTTC
CAWSVLGLAGSSYEQYF
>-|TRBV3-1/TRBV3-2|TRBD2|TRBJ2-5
TGTGCCAGCAGCCCTAGCGGGGCGGGGACCCAGTACTTC
CASSPSGAGTQYF
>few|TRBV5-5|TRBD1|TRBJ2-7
TGTGCCAGCAGCTCCGGACAGGCTGTCTCCTACGAGCAGTACTTC
CASSSGQAVSYEQYF